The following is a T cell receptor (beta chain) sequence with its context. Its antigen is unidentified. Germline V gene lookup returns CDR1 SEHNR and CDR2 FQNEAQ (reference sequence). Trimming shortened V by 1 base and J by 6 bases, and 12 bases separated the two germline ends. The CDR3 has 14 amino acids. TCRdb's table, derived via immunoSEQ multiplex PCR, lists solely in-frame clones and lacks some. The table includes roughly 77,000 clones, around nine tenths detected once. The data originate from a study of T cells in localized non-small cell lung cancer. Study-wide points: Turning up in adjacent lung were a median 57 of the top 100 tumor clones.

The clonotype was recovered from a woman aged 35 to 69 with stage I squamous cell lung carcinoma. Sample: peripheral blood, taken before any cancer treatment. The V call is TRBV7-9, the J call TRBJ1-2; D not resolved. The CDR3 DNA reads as TGTGCCAGCAGCTTAGTGGTCAGATCGGATGGCTACACCTTC. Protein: CASSLVVRSDGYTF.